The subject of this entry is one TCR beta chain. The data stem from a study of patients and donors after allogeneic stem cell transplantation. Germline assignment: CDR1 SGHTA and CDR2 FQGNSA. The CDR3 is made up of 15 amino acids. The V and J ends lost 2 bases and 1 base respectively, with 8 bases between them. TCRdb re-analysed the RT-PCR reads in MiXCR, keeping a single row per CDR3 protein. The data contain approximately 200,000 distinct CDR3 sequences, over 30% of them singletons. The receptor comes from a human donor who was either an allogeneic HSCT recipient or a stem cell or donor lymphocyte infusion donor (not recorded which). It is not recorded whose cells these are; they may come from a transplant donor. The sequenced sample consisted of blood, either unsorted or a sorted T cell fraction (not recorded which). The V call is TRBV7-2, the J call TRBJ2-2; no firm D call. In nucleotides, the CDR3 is TGTGCCAGCAGCTTAAACGGCGGGAACACCGGGGAGCTGTTTTTT. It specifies CASSLNGGNTGELFF.